This T cell receptor beta chain was found in a study of vaccination and CD4 T cells after COVID-19. Study summary: Nasal swab PCR had shown SARS-CoV-2 positivity in the convalescent patients (about 10 mild cases, one severe case). Blood was drawn a median roughly 66 days post second dose, range 14 to 241. Overlapping spike peptides of SARS-CoV-2, HCoV-NL63, HCoV-OC43 and HCoV-229E were used, and cells were stimulated with them.

In this sample, this clonotype is medium-sized. Antigen: not known. Sequence data for DNA of cultured CD4+ T cells were generated by the Oncomine TCR Beta short-read assay. One entry per CDR3 protein results from TCRdb running MiXCR on the PCR reads. There are fewer than 20,000 distinct CDR3 sequences in the sample; 35% to 50% occur only once, and approximately 7% lies in the top ten. Overall study findings and caveats: SARS-CoV-2-reactive clonotypes rose nonsignificantly, with the median going from around 20 to 38.

The sample's treatment: roughly 11-day PBMC culture with coronavirus spike peptide pools or control peptides (ViraFEST assay). The TCR sequence derives from a human donor who had recovered from COVID-19. Sequenced here: CD4+ T cells from blood, cultured in vitro, sampled after SARS-CoV-2 vaccination.

The CDR3 spells CASSALADYEQYF. CDR3 nucleotides: TGTGCCAGCAGTGCGTTAGCGGACTACGAGCAGTACTTC. The J gene is TRBJ2-7, the V gene TRBV2; D may be TRBD2 (6 bases). Germline V gene sequence: CDR1 SNHLY, CDR2 FYNNEI. The V end lost 4 bases, the J end lost 3 bases, and 10 bases lay between the germline ends. The CDR3 covers 13 residues.